This TCR beta chain was sequenced in a study of blood T cell repertoires in COVID-19. On the study more broadly: The United States, Italy and Spain were the sources of the acute and convalescent COVID-19 samples. Sample material is recorded as cDNA or gDNA derived from T cells, B-cell-depleted T cells, or PBMCs.

The authors' processing: Estimation of nucleated cell counts was performed using reference gene primer amplification. Sequenced by immunoSEQ multiplex PCR; TCRdb stores in-frame clones only, minus some. The V and J calls and the clone size are those of that table, but D and trimming were determined from the DNA. The repertoire holds around 50,000 clones, more than 75% seen once, with over 7.5% in the top ten. V lost 2 bases to trimming and J lost 1 base, with 6 bases between them. Per germline, CDR1 SGHRS and CDR2 YFSETQ. The CDR3 is 14 residues long. Material for sequencing was peripheral blood. This sequence originates from a man aged 45-65 years with active COVID-19. The genes are TRBV5-1 and TRBJ2-2, with D possibly matching TRBD1 (5 bases). The CDR3 is CASSFTGNTGELFF. CDR3 nucleotide sequence: TGCGCCAGCAGCTTCACAGGGAACACCGGGGAGCTGTTTTTT. The whole variable domain, filled in from reference TRBV5-1 and TRBJ2-2, reads KAGVTQTPRYLIKTRGQQVTLSCSPISGHRSVSWYQQTPGQGLQFLFEYFSETQRNKGNFPGRFSGRQFSNSRSEMNVSTLELGDSALYLCASSFTGNTGELFFGEGSRLTVL.